This T cell receptor (beta chain) was captured in a study of T cell responses to AZD1222 COVID-19 vaccine. Note on this clone: Its antigen is unidentified.

Whole-study findings and limits: At baseline, just five to seven AZD1222 recipients tested seropositive.

Clones were read by immunoSEQ multiplex PCR, and TCRdb kept only the in-frame ones, dropping some. The repertoire includes 130,000 to 150,000 clones, 85% to 95% of them detected once, and approximately 12% sits in the top ten. The clonotype was recovered from an adult who had recovered from COVID-19. Sequences were derived from peripheral blood, sampled after recovery from COVID-19.

The DNA for the CDR3 is TGTGCCAGCTCACCATCTCAGAGCTCCTACAATGAGCAGTTCTTC. Protein sequence: CASSPSQSSYNEQFF. The chain couples TRBV18 to TRBJ2-1; D gene unclear. Germline CDR1 reads KGHSH; CDR2 reads LQKENI. There are 15 residues in the CDR3. V lost 2 bases to trimming and J lost 0 bases, with 8 bases between them.